This T cell receptor (beta chain) was identified during a study of graft-versus-host responses after intestinal transplantation (dated by TCRdb to the early 2020s). With regard to the full study: Recipients received multivisceral, liver-intestinal, or isolated intestinal transplants. Every recipient was given anti-thymocyte globulin induction, then maintenance tacrolimus and steroids for approximately 3 years. After intestinal transplantation, graft-versus-host and host-versus-graft alloreactive T cell clones were followed in the graft, circulation and bone marrow using bulk TCR-beta CDR3 sequencing. Alloreactive clones were identified by sequencing pre-transplant mixed lymphocyte reaction products and comparing them with unstimulated pre-transplant donor and recipient T cells. Of the 20 to 30 intestinal transplant recipients enrolled in the cohort, one of whom was a retransplant, a few patients without pretransplant specimens were excluded. Donor T cell macrochimerism was defined as a peak of at least 4% donor T cells among recipient peripheral blood mononuclear cells. Rather than going through the commercial service, samples from three later patients were sequenced in-house on an Illumina MiSeq and processed with MiXCR.

From the cysteine up to the phenylalanine, the CDR3 has a length of 15 residues. Only CDR3 DNA remains: 45 bases, in frame from the first base. Based on the germline V gene, the CDR1 and CDR2 sequences are LGHNA and YSLEER. A distance of 9 bases separates the germline ends of V and J, which lose 3 bases and 0 bases respectively. Library creation used the immunoSEQ multiplex PCR assay. For most patients, high-throughput TCR-beta CDR3 sequencing of genomic DNA was performed by Adaptive Biotechnologies. The authors' pipeline ran thus. Adaptive's ImmunoSEQ software was the source of the TCR sequencing data for roughly 19 patients, while three other patients were processed with MiXCR and VDJtools. CDR3 nucleotide sequences shared between donor and recipient were removed because their origin could not be assigned. At least 2-fold expansion over unstimulated cells and a minimum CFSE-low frequency of 0.002% (template counts) or 0.001% (read counts) were required for clones to be classified as alloreactive. Clones were considered mappable if detected in sequenced pre-transplant spleen, lymph node, or MLR CFSE-low populations of the donor or recipient. Cumulative frequency of alloreactive clones was calculated as a percentage of all sequences weighted by copy number. Imported from immuneACCESS, the table was reduced by TCRdb to in-frame sequences with V and J called. These copies leave out some clones; in studies compared against another copy, an unresolved V gene accounts for under half, and the cause of the remainder is not known. The DNA gave D and trimming, while V, J and clone size come from that table. The sample table lists about 15,000 clones, roughly three fifths of them with a count of one. The ten largest clonotypes hold around 13% of the sample.

Worth noting for this clone: The clone's antigen remains unknown. Base-call qualities are not available, and no considerably larger clone is one nucleotide away.

To isolate intraepithelial and lamina propria lymphocytes from graft specimens, dithiothreitol, EDTA incubations and collagenase D digestion were used. Serial intestinal graft biopsy specimens collected up to 600 days after transplant underwent bulk TCR-beta sequencing. On the study overall, not on this receptor specifically: GvH clones were detected in recipient bone marrow, and some of these GvH clones were observed earlier in ileal mucosa or blood, consistent with an intestinal mucosal origin. Peak levels of circulating GvH clones were associated with declines in HvG clones early after transplant. In patients with donor T cell macrochimerism, the allografts had high GvH to HvG T cell clonal ratios. The conclusions were limited by the relatively low number and heterogeneity of the intestinal transplant patients.

The chain was built from TRBV4-3 and TRBJ2-1; the best D guess is TRBD2, with 5 bases matching. This receptor was identified in a human patient who received an intestinal transplant, so some T cells may come from the graft donor. The sample was ileum tissue, taken 524 days after transplant. At the DNA level, the sequence is TGCGCCAGCAGCCAGGGAGTAAGCTCCTACAATGAGCAGTTCTTC. It encodes CASSQGVSSYNEQFF.